This is a list of T cell receptor beta chains from one sample in a study of metastatic and nonmetastatic thyroid tumors. TCRdb ran MiXCR on the PCR reads. The sample has some 22,000 clones; about 22% are singletons. Source material: tumor tissue. The receptor source for this set is a female donor with papillary thyroid cancer or a benign thyroid nodule (not recorded which). Some clones in this sample may be carry-over from other donors' samples. Both conserved end residues are part of each CDR3. The D gene is left open where the match is weak. Clone size is stated in some rows and not others, as once, few, many or a class when expanded.

>.|TRBV20-1|TRBJ2-7|.
TGCAGTGCTAGTAAAGCGTCTGACGAGCAGTACTTC
CSASKASDEQYF
>TRBD1|TRBV12-3/TRBV12-4|TRBJ1-5|few
TGTGCCAGCAGTCCGATATGTCCAGGGGGTCAGCCCCAGCATTTT
CASSPICPGGQPQHF
>.|TRBV28|TRBJ2-2|few
TGTGCCAGCAGCCCTATGGGGGGCATTATTGTCGGGGAGCTGTTTTTT
CASSPMGGIIVGELFF
>.|TRBV3-1|TRBJ2-3|many
TGTGCCAGCAGCCAAGATAGGGCTACCTCAGATACGCAGTATTTT
CASSQDRATSDTQYF
>.|TRBV7-2|TRBJ2-3|large
TGTGCCAGCAGCTTAGCGGGAGTTCGTACAGATACGCAGTATTTT
CASSLAGVRTDTQYF
>.|TRBV15|TRBJ2-1|few
TGTGCCACCAGCAGAGATAATTTGAGGGAAGACAATGAGCAGTTCTTC
CATSRDNLREDNEQFF
>.|TRBV5-1|TRBJ2-3|.
TGCGCCAGCAGCTTGAAGGAGGGGCTGGGTAGCACAGATACGCAGTATTTT
CASSLKEGLGSTDTQYF
>TRBD2|TRBV20-1|TRBJ2-7|.
TGCAGTGCTAGCCTCCCGGGACTAGGGACCCTTTGGGAGCAGTACTTC
CSASLPGLGTLWEQYF
>.|TRBV27|TRBJ1-6|many
TGTGCCAGCAGTAAAGACAGCCACCTTTCACCCCTCCACTTT
CASSKDSHLSPLHF
>.|TRBV7-9|TRBJ2-1|.
TGTGCCAGCAGCCTAGGGGTCGTTCGGGATGAGCAGTTCTTC
CASSLGVVRDEQFF
>.|TRBV11-2|TRBJ2-5|.
TGTGCCAGCAGCTTCGATAGGACAGACGTAGAGACCCAGTACTTC
CASSFDRTDVETQYF
>.|TRBV6-2/TRBV6-3|TRBJ2-7|.
TGTGCCAGCAGTTACTCGACGGGCGGCGGCTACGAGTCCTACGAGCAGTACTTC
CASSYSTGGGYESYEQYF
>.|TRBV7-2|TRBJ1-2|few
TGTGCCAGCAGCTTAGTCAATCATGGCTACACCTTC
CASSLVNHGYTF
>.|TRBV5-1|TRBJ2-2|many
TGCGCCAGCAGGGTCGGTGTGACCGGAGAGGAGCTGTTTTTT
CASRVGVTGEELFF
>TRBD2|TRBV7-2|TRBJ2-4|.
TGTGCCAGCAGCTTACGGATTGGGGGGGAAAACATTCAGTACTTC
CASSLRIGGENIQYF